The clone carrying this T cell receptor beta chain has only a few counts. The data were taken from a study of PD-1 blockade in classical Hodgkin lymphoma. Time point specified: newly diagnosed, previously untreated cHL patient sample. CDR1 is SGHTA and CDR2 is FQGNSA in the germline V gene. Trimming removed 3 bases at V and 11 bases at J, with 11 bases between. This CDR3 has 12 amino acids. Only in-frame clones appear in the TCRdb table, and some are missing; sequencing was by immunoSEQ multiplex PCR. Of under 30,000 clones detected, approximately 89% appear once; the ten largest clones hold around 3.8%.

Sequencing was carried out using peripheral blood mononuclear cells (PBMCs). The chain joins TRBV7-2 to TRBJ2-1; a possible D gene is TRBD2 (5 bases). The sequence derives from a human donor with classical Hodgkin lymphoma. CDR3 in DNA: TGTGCCAGCAGCTTCGAGGGCCTGAAGCAGTTCTTC. Its translation: CASSFEGLKQFF.